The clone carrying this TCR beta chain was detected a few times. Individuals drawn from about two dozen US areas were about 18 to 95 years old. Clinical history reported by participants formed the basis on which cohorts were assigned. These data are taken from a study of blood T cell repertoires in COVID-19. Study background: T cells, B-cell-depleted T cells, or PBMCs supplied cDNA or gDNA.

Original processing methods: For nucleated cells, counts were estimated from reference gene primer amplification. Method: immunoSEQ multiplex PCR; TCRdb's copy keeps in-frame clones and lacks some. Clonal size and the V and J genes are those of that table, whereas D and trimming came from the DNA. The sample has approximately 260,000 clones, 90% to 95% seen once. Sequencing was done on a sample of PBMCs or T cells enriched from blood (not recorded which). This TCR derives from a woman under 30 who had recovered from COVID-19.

The CDR3 nucleotides read TGTGCCAGCAGCCGCGGTCGGGGGGCTTCGGGAAACACCATATATTTT. It is translated as CASSRGRGASGNTIYF. The chain uses TRBV11-3 and TRBJ1-3; D is perhaps TRBD1 (6 bases). The ends were cut back, 5 bases at V and 4 bases at J, with 18 bases in the middle. The CDR3 contains 16 residues. Per the germline V gene, CDR1 is SGHNT and CDR2 is YENEEA.